Listed below are T cell receptor beta chains from one sample, sequenced in a study of breast tumors, draining lymph nodes, adjacent tissues. TCRdb analysed the multiplex PCR reads with MiXCR anew, one entry per CDR3 protein. The sample has some 200,000 distinct CDR3 sequences; 25% to 40% are singletons. The specimen sequenced was axillary lymph node tissue. The receptors shown here come from a female donor with breast cancer. Some clones in this sample may be carry-over from other donors' samples. The CDR3 runs from the conserved cysteine through the conserved F or W. The order of the fields is clone size, J gene, D gene, CDR3 length, V gene, CDR3 DNA, CDR3 protein. The D gene is left open where the match is weak. Not every row has a clone size; where given, it reads once, few, many or a size class.

>many|TRBJ2-7|-|13|TRBV7-6
TGTGCCAGCAGCTTAGCTCGGGACTACGAGCAGTACTTC
CASSLARDYEQYF
>few|TRBJ2-1|TRBD2|19|TRBV11-3
TGTGCCAGCAGCTTAGATTTTGGGGCAGCGGGGGGGCGATTGGCTGAGCAGTTCTTC
CASSLDFGAAGGRLAEQFF
>many|TRBJ2-5|TRBD2|14|TRBV5-1
TGCGCCAGCAGCCCTAGCGGGGGGACGGAGACCCAGTACTTC
CASSPSGGTETQYF
>many|TRBJ1-4|TRBD1|14|TRBV7-9
TGTGCCAGCAGCTACCGGGACAGGGCTGAAAAACTGTTTTTT
CASSYRDRAEKLFF
>many|TRBJ2-7|-|17|TRBV5-8
TGTGCCAGCAGCTCGGGGGGCGGCCTAGGGGGCAACTACGAGCAGTACTTC
CASSSGGGLGGNYEQYF
>-|TRBJ1-2|-|13|TRBV18
TGTGCCAGCTCACCACCGAGGGGATATGGCTACACCTTC
CASSPPRGYGYTF
>once|TRBJ2-3|-|16|TRBV7-8
TGTGCCAGCAGCCCGAGACGGTGGGGCCTAGCAGATACGCAGTATTTT
CASSPRRWGLADTQYF
>many|TRBJ2-3|TRBD2|18|TRBV5-1
TGCGCCAGCAGCTTGGCCGCTAGCGGGAGGGCTGACACAGATACGCAGTATTTT
CASSLAASGRADTDTQYF
>-|TRBJ2-6|-|13|TRBV19
TGTGCCAGTAGTTCCTTTGGGGCCAACGTCCTGACTTTC
CASSSFGANVLTF
>many|TRBJ2-2|-|15|TRBV5-1
TGCGCCAGCAGCTTGGTGGTGGTTCGCACCGGGGAGCTGTTTTTT
CASSLVVVRTGELFF
>-|TRBJ2-7|TRBD1|16|TRBV7-2
TGTGCCAGCAGCTTAGTAGGGGCAGGGGGCAGTGACGAGCAGTACTTC
CASSLVGAGGSDEQYF
>-|TRBJ1-2|-|12|TRBV6-1
TGTGCCAGCACCTCGGCCCCCTATGGCTGCACCTTC
CASTSAPYGCTF
>-|TRBJ2-7|TRBD1|13|TRBV10-3
TGTGCCGTCCGCACGACAGGGTCGTCCGAGCAGTACTTC
CAVRTTGSSEQYF
>many|TRBJ1-5|-|16|TRBV2
TGTGCCAGCAGTGATTTACAGGGATATAGCAATCAGCCCCAGCATTTT
CASSDLQGYSNQPQHF
>-|TRBJ2-7|-|14|TRBV6-5
TGTGCCAGCAGCCGACCCGGGACCAGGGGCGAGCAGTACTTC
CASSRPGTRGEQYF
>many|TRBJ1-2|-|13|TRBV29-1
TGCAGCGTTGGGGACGGTGGGGGAGATGGCTACACCTTC
CSVGDGGGDGYTF
>-|TRBJ2-3|-|14|TRBV29-1
TGCAGCGTTGTCCGGGACACCACGCAATGGGAGCAGTATTTT
CSVVRDTTQWEQYF
>once|TRBJ2-5|-|13|TRBV5-6
TGTGCCAGCAGCACGCGCTTCCTAGGGACCCAGTACTTC
CASSTRFLGTQYF
>-|TRBJ2-2|TRBD2|14|TRBV5-1
TGCGCCAGCAGCTTGGGGGGAGGGAACGGGGAGCTGTTTTTT
CASSLGGGNGELFF
>-|TRBJ1-5|-|16|TRBV10-3
TGTGCCATCAGTGAGGGCTCCCCGGGTGGCAATCAGCCCCAGCATTTT
CAISEGSPGGNQPQHF
>-|TRBJ2-5|TRBD2|17|TRBV6-7
TGTGCCAGCACCATAAGACGCCCGCTAGCGGGAGAAGAGACCCAGTACTTC
CASTIRRPLAGEETQYF
>-|TRBJ1-2|-|13|TRBV12-3/TRBV12-4
TGTGCCGGCAGAGGGACTGCTAACTATGGCTACACCTTC
CAGRGTANYGYTF
>few|TRBJ1-6|-|16|TRBV4-1
TGCGCCAGCAACCAAGAGACAGCGGGGTATAATCCACCCCTCCACTTT
CASNQETAGYNPPLHF
>many|TRBJ2-7|TRBD2|15|TRBV5-1
TGCGCCAGCAGCCCGGGACTAGCGGGGGTCTCCGAGCAGTACTTC
CASSPGLAGVSEQYF
>many|TRBJ2-3|-|14|TRBV10-3
TGTGCCATCAGAGGGGCGCGGCTCCCGGATACGCAGTATTTT
CAIRGARLPDTQYF
>many|TRBJ2-7|-|11|TRBV6-5
TGTGCCAGCAGTTCCGTCTACGAGCAGTACTTC
CASSSVYEQYF
>-|TRBJ1-5|-|15|TRBV6-1
TGTGCCAGCAGTCACCCAGTGTATAGCAATCAGCCCCAGCATTTT
CASSHPVYSNQPQHF
>many|TRBJ1-2|-|13|TRBV19
TGTGCCAGTACTAGTTTGGACAATTATGGCTACACCTTC
CASTSLDNYGYTF
>-|TRBJ1-6|-|13|TRBV5-6
TGTGCCAGCAGCACACGGAAGGCTTCACCCCTCCACTTT
CASSTRKASPLHF
>-|TRBJ2-3|-|14|TRBV6-2/TRBV6-3
TGTGCCAGCATGGACGGATATAGCACAGATACGCAGTATTTT
CASMDGYSTDTQYF
>-|TRBJ2-7|-|15|TRBV6-4
TGTGCCAGCAGCGCAGGACCGGATAGCTCCTACGAGCAGTACTTC
CASSAGPDSSYEQYF
>many|TRBJ1-4|TRBD1|14|TRBV18
TGTGCCAGCGCCATCGGGACAGGGGATGAAAAACTGTTTTTT
CASAIGTGDEKLFF
>-|TRBJ2-1|TRBD2|11|TRBV28
TGTGCCAGCAGTTATCAGCGGGAGGAGTTCTTC
CASSYQREEFF
>many|TRBJ2-7|TRBD2|11|TRBV5-1
TGCGCCAGCAGCGCGGGAGTGGCGCAGTACTTC
CASSAGVAQYF
>-|TRBJ2-1|TRBD1|15|TRBV5-1
TGCGCCGGCAGACCCCGGGACAGGGAGGGCGATGAGCAGTTCTTC
CAGRPRDREGDEQFF
>-|TRBJ2-5|-|13|TRBV5-4
TGTGCCAGCAGCAGCAGGGCCCAAGAGACCCAGTACTTC
CASSSRAQETQYF
>-|TRBJ2-2|-|12|TRBV7-9
TGTGCTAGCAGGCCCGACGGGGGGGAGCTGTTTTTT
CASRPDGGELFF
>-|TRBJ1-2|TRBD1|13|TRBV2
TGTGCCAGTATAGGACAGGGGGGATATGGCTACACCTTC
CASIGQGGYGYTF
>-|TRBJ1-5|-|16|TRBV9
TGTGCCAGCAGCGCTAGCCGGGAAGGGCGAGGTCAGCCCCAGCATTTT
CASSASREGRGQPQHF
>-|TRBJ1-6|-|15|TRBV20-1
TGCAGTGCTAGAGAGGGAAGCATCTATAATTCACCCCTCCACTTT
CSAREGSIYNSPLHF
>-|TRBJ2-1|TRBD2|14|TRBV7-3
TGTGCCAGCAGCCCGGGACTAGCGGACGATGAGCAGTTCTTC
CASSPGLADDEQFF
>-|TRBJ1-5|-|13|TRBV19
TGTGCCAGCGGACTCAATAGCGATCAGCCCCAGCATTTT
CASGLNSDQPQHF
>many|TRBJ2-2|-|14|TRBV19
TGTGCCAGTAGTAGTAAAATAAACACCGGGGAGCTGTTTTTT
CASSSKINTGELFF
>many|TRBJ2-3|-|12|TRBV20-1
TGCAGTGCTAGAGCCGGCACAGATACGCAGTATTTT
CSARAGTDTQYF
>-|TRBJ1-1|TRBD1|14|TRBV7-9
TGTGCCAGCAGCTCCGACAGGGGGCTTACTGAAGCTTTCTTT
CASSSDRGLTEAFF
>many|TRBJ2-5|-|15|TRBV9
TGTGCCATCTCCCGGGGTGGGGGCCGGGAAGAGACCCAGTACTTC
CAISRGGGREETQYF
>many|TRBJ1-2|-|11|TRBV20-1
TGCAGTGCTAGAGTGGGTAATGGCTACACCTTC
CSARVGNGYTF
>many|TRBJ2-7|-|12|TRBV6-6
TGTGCCAGCGGGGACTGGGGCCCCGAGCAGTACTTC
CASGDWGPEQYF
>many|TRBJ2-7|-|13|TRBV7-9
TGTGCCAGCAGCTACGGACAAACCTACGAGCAGTACTTC
CASSYGQTYEQYF
>many|TRBJ1-6|-|15|TRBV5-4
TGTGCCAGCAGCTTGGGTGGGTCCTCTCCAGGGCCCCTCCACTTT
CASSLGGSSPGPLHF
>many|TRBJ2-1|TRBD2|13|TRBV11-3
TGTGCCAGTAGCGGGAGTTCCTACAATGAGCAGTTCTTC
CASSGSSYNEQFF
>many|TRBJ1-2|-|12|TRBV20-1
TGCAGTGCTAGACCAGGGGTCAGGGGCTCCACCTTC
CSARPGVRGSTF
>many|TRBJ1-6|TRBD1|15|TRBV20-1
TGCAGTGCTAGCCCAGTGACAGGGGGAACTTCACCCCTCCACTTT
CSASPVTGGTSPLHF
>many|TRBJ1-6|-|16|TRBV20-1
TGCAGTGCTAGAGCCCACTCACAGGGCGAGGGGTCACCCCTCCACTTT
CSARAHSQGEGSPLHF